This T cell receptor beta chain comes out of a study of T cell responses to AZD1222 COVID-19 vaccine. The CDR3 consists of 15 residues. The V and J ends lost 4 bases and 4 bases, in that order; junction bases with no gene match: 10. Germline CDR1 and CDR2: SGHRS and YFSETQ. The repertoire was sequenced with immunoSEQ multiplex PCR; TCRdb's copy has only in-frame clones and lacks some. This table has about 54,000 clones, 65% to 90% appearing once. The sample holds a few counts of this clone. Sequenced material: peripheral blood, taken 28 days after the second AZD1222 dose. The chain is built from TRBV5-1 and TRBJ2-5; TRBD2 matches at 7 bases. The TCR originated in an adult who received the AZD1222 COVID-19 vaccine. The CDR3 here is CASSGEGLRRETQYF. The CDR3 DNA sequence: TGCGCCAGCAGCGGGGAGGGCCTCCGGAGAGAGACCCAGTACTTC. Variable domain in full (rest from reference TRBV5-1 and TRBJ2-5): KAGVTQTPRYLIKTRGQQVTLSCSPISGHRSVSWYQQTPGQGLQFLFEYFSETQRNKGNFPGRFSGRQFSNSRSEMNVSTLELGDSALYLCASSGEGLRRETQYFGPGTRLLVL.